Listed below are T cell receptor beta chains from one sample, sequenced in a study of T-cell memory formation after mild COVID-19. MiXCR, applied by TCRdb to the 5' RACE reads, yields one record per CDR3 protein. The sample records more than 250,000 distinct CDR3 sequences, 15% to 20% being singletons. The sequenced sample consisted of PBMCs or a T cell subset sorted from them (not recorded which). The receptors originated from a young man who had mild COVID-19 (a few samples of this study predate the infection). Cell type and time point are not known. The CDR3 runs from the conserved cysteine through the conserved F or W. Each record gives: J gene, clone size, V gene, CDR3 protein. Expanded clones get a size class; other rows say once, few or many, or leave the size out.

j_gene: TRBJ2-5; abundance: NA; v_gene: TRBV20-1; CDR3aa: CSAGDRVLKETQYF
j_gene: TRBJ2-7; abundance: NA; v_gene: TRBV7-9; CDR3aa: CASSSSWGQGIHEQYF
j_gene: TRBJ2-1; abundance: NA; v_gene: TRBV29-1; CDR3aa: CSVGSGRDEQFF
j_gene: TRBJ1-5; abundance: NA; v_gene: TRBV6-2/TRBV6-3; CDR3aa: CASTNDRGQDQPQHF
j_gene: TRBJ2-1; abundance: NA; v_gene: TRBV7-9; CDR3aa: CASRPRTDVEQFF
j_gene: TRBJ2-5; abundance: NA; v_gene: TRBV18; CDR3aa: CASSPPLSGGPPTQYF
j_gene: TRBJ2-1; abundance: few; v_gene: TRBV6-6; CDR3aa: CASSYVGGEQFF
j_gene: TRBJ1-5; abundance: NA; v_gene: TRBV5-6; CDR3aa: CASSLAGDSNQPQHF
j_gene: TRBJ2-1; abundance: once; v_gene: TRBV7-8; CDR3aa: CASSLVLRGSYNEQFF
j_gene: TRBJ1-4; abundance: NA; v_gene: TRBV30; CDR3aa: CAWSRTATNEKLFF
j_gene: TRBJ1-1; abundance: few; v_gene: TRBV5-1; CDR3aa: CASSLSPSGEAFF
j_gene: TRBJ2-7; abundance: NA; v_gene: TRBV6-1; CDR3aa: CASSERDRDF
j_gene: TRBJ2-7; abundance: few; v_gene: TRBV20-1; CDR3aa: CSAQTTNDRGDEQYF
j_gene: TRBJ2-6; abundance: NA; v_gene: TRBV7-2; CDR3aa: CASSRQGAGANVLTF
j_gene: TRBJ2-7; abundance: NA; v_gene: TRBV5-1; CDR3aa: CASSLVTATYEQYF
j_gene: TRBJ2-2; abundance: NA; v_gene: TRBV7-2; CDR3aa: CASSLLLRAATGELFF
j_gene: TRBJ1-2; abundance: NA; v_gene: TRBV7-2; CDR3aa: CASSSRESYGYTF